What follows describes a single T cell receptor beta chain. Its recognized antigen is unknown. The sample holds no much larger clone one base away, and base qualities are not on file. These data come from a study of cytomegalovirus exposure and HLA in healthy donors (dated by TCRdb to about 2017). With respect to the entire study: An earlier analysis of some 600 of the donors reported over 250 Gb of sequence data and around 120 million unique TCR beta sequences obtained from approximately 180 million T cells. Every discovery cohort repertoire had been produced on one sequencing platform. The later analysis used no new phenotypic data to find candidate immune exposures, relying instead on TCR beta sequences and their occurrence across donors. Across 300 to 500 genotyped donors of the cohort, an average of approximately 220,000 unique TCR beta nucleotide sequences per donor were sequenced, and approximately 19% of those sequences were non-productive. Genome-wide SNP genotypes for about 65% of the roughly 670 donors were used in a later genetic analysis, which treated that subset as a discovery cohort. To decide whether each TCR beta V gene segment behaved as functional or pseudogenic, an earlier analysis of some 540 of the donors relied on high-throughput TCR beta sequencing. An early release covering some 640 HLA-typed donors comprised about 300 gigabases of sequencing data and tens of millions of unique TCR sequences. In a later analysis, previously published TCR beta repertoires from 666 donors were re-analyzed and high-resolution HLA genotyping was added so that TCR occurrence patterns could be studied. In addition to the first cohort of roughly 670 subjects, a separate validation cohort of 100 to 150 different subjects was used. Donor age, sex, ethnicity and CMV serostatus were compiled together with the repertoire data. The number of donors typed differed by locus, with roughly 629-640 for A, B, C, DRB1 and DQB1, roughly 520 for DQA1, 606 for DPA1, and some 470 for DPB1. Using immunosequencing, the study profiled T cell repertoires from roughly 650 subjects and related those repertoires to cytomegalovirus serostatus. High-throughput TCR immunosequencing, statistical association of individual TCRs with disease status, and machine learning were combined to predict cytomegalovirus infection status. Four or five DR-DQ haplotypes were handled as single units for association and clustering because linkage in the cohort was strong. The genetic ancestry cluster associated with self-reported Caucasian donors included 81% of the 350 to 500 genotyped donors. The study aimed to test whether cataloging public T cell receptors could reveal signatures of past pathogen exposure. Both class I and class II loci were covered by HLA typing, at four-digit resolution. What the research found in general, with its limitations: A few of the identified cytomegalovirus-associated TCR beta chains were confirmed in vitro to be specific for cytomegalovirus antigens. A further reported finding was that TCR beta sequences accurately predicted the HLA-A and HLA-B alleles for most subjects in the first cohort. Presence/absence analyses assumed roughly uniform sequencing depth across donors, an assumption that may not hold. An earlier analysis of approximately 590 of the donors showed that most TCR beta V segments appeared in productive rearrangements either about 87% or about 30% of the time, which broadly matched IMGT annotations. CMV serostatus was the only immune exposure information available for the cohort. A later genetic analysis reported fewer N-insertions in productive TCRs among donors in an Asian-associated ancestry cluster than the roughly 700-donor mean. Correlated functional status among segregating V segments might reflect linkage disequilibrium, but an unknown experimental factor could not be ruled out. At a false discovery rate of 0.05, a later analysis linked 16,951 TCR beta sequences to specific HLA alleles. A later genetic analysis associated a missense DCLRE1C variant with V-gene and J-gene trimming of TCR beta chains, and an independent cohort replicated the association. The study gave a list of 150 to 200 TCR beta chains associated with cytomegalovirus. A group of highly shared sequence variants was considered likely to be a technical artifact of the sequencing pipeline. Because the 87-base-pair reads could not distinguish some IMGT-functional V segments, including TRBV6-2 and TRBV6-3, those segments were excluded. In both the original and validation cohorts, the classifier was reported to diagnose cytomegalovirus status with high specificity and sensitivity. This cohort had only TCR beta chains sequenced, and the lack of alpha or paired-chain data limited which features could be detected. According to a later analysis, TCR association rates differed among HLA loci, with DRB1 alleles showing the most associated TCRs and HLA-C alleles showing the fewest. Most TCR sequences were observed very rarely across donors, whereas some public TCRs were present in many individuals. The earlier analysis of approximately 540 of the donors excluded fewer than 20 rarely observed V segments, including chromosome 9 orphons, because counts were too low. A later analysis reported that several top co-occurrence clusters appeared linked to parvovirus B19, influenza, CMV and Epstein-Barr virus. When HLA alleles, especially DR and DQ, strongly co-occurred, attributing TCR associations to individual alleles was difficult. In a later analysis, HLA-associated TCR beta chains were found to be more clonally expanded and to have lower generation probabilities than equally common non-associated chains. Most CMV-associated TCR beta chains appeared to be HLA-restricted in a later analysis, and the HLA associations seemed to be driven largely by CMV exposure. Because some donors lacked HLA typing at each locus, the association tests relied only on the typed subset. The authors suggested that the approach could potentially be generalized to other disease states and immunological phenotypes.

The cohort comprised 670 or so healthy bone marrow donors. At the time of sampling, every cohort member was nominally healthy, though immune exposures that went unrecorded were likely present. The donor was CMV seronegative and was included in the group of several hundred seronegative cohort members. A peripheral blood sample was provided by each donor, and peripheral blood mononuclear cells were used for TCR beta sequencing. Genomic DNA extraction from the blood cell samples was performed with the Qiagen DNeasy Blood Extraction Kit. The method behind the library was the immunoSEQ multiplex PCR assay. For the multiplex PCR, a mixture combining 60 forward primers for TCR Vbeta segments and 13 reverse primers for TCR Jbeta segments was used. The CDR3 region of rearranged TCR beta genes was amplified from genomic DNA with a multiplex PCR assay. The Illumina HiSeq System was used to sequence the amplified TCR beta libraries as 87-base-pair reads. The published analysis was carried out like this. Across the roughly 670 repertoires, a later analysis counted tens of millions of unique TCR beta chains, around 11 million of which were shared by at least two donors. Raw reads were error-corrected and collapsed into unique sequences by a nearest-neighbor algorithm in which closely related sequences were merged to remove PCR and sequencing errors. Alignment of CDR3 sequences to IMGT reference sequences was used to assign V, D and J gene segments. For a sequence to be retained, at least a six-nucleotide match to both a V gene segment and a J gene segment was required. Rearrangements were called productive when the CDR3 lacked stop codons and stayed in frame with V and J; all others were non-productive. CDR3 was defined by IMGT convention, running from the second conserved V-encoded cysteine to the conserved J-encoded phenylalanine. In an earlier analysis of around 570 of the donors, sequences lacking an unambiguous match to a single V gene segment were excluded. In an earlier analysis of a few hundred of the donors, a V segment was called functional when productive rearrangements were above 56.7%, and segregating when the standard deviation between donors exceeded 5%. A statistical classification framework was built to diagnose cytomegalovirus status from the catalog of TCR beta chain sequences. V and J gene assignment, in a later analysis, came from comparing TCR nucleotide sequences with IMGT/GENE-DB human TR gene sequences. The TCRdist pipeline was used in a later analysis to assign CDR3 sequences and most-parsimonious VDJ recombination scenarios. In a later analysis, each TCR beta chain was defined by its CDR3 amino acid sequence together with its V-gene family, and reads lacking a unique V-gene family were excluded. As a way to deal with suspected cross-contamination and a sequencing artifact, a later analysis dropped 500 to 700 nucleotide sequences that were highly shared and had low generation probability. In a later analysis, a clonal expansion index was calculated for each public chain from normalized within-repertoire ranks of inferred template counts. Generation probabilities in a later analysis came from a VDJ recombination model fitted to out-of-frame rearrangements, and those results were checked against IGoR. In a later analysis, TCR-TCR, TCR-HLA and TCR-CMV co-occurrence was scored with hypergeometric tests, and a repertoire-size bias correction was applied to TCR pairs. A later analysis estimated false discovery rates by permuting HLA or CMV assignments 20 times. In a later analysis, co-occurring TCRs were grouped using DBSCAN, with TCRdist sequence similarity added in when clustering inside HLA-allele-positive subsets. For co-occurrence clustering, repertoires with fewer than 30,000 or more than 120,000 public chains were excluded, along with a handful of repertoires with anomalous nucleotide sharing. TCRdb provides this immuneACCESS table in a form limited to in-frame rearrangements. Some clones are lacking; in checked studies, under half of them reflect an unresolved V gene, and why the rest are absent is not known. That table gives V, J and clone size, and the DNA gave D and trimming. Recorded for this sample are some 55,000 clones; about four fifths of them occurred a single time. The top ten clones comprise approximately 1.5% of the sample.

From cysteine to phenylalanine, the CDR3 is 11 amino acids long. Of the read, only the CDR3 DNA is kept; its 33 bases are in frame from base 1. The germline V gene gives CDR1 as SGHDT and CDR2 as YYEEEE. A distance of 10 bases separates the germline ends of V and J, which lose 7 bases and 8 bases respectively. The receptor chain draws on TRBV5-6 and TRBJ2-1; too little of a D gene remains to name it. The TCR comes from a man between 35 and 55 years old in good health and CMV-seronegative. The sequencing input was PBMCs. The CDR3 sequence is CASLSLYEQFF. The nucleotide sequence is given as TGTGCCAGCCTGTCCTTATATGAGCAGTTCTTC.